These T cell receptor beta chains were read from a single sample in a study of CD8 T cells in Susac syndrome. Via MiXCR, TCRdb re-called the immunoSEQ multiplex PCR reads, giving one row per CDR3 protein. The sample records some 120,000 distinct CDR3 sequences, around 94% being singletons. Sequencing input: CD8+ T cells from PBMCs. Receptors originate from a human donor with Susac syndrome. CDR3s include the opening cysteine and the closing phenylalanine or tryptophan. A D gene is named only where the DNA matches it firmly. Not every row has a clone size; where given, it reads once, few, many or a size class.

size: .; J: TRBJ2-5; V: TRBV20-1; D: TRBD2; DNA: TGCAGTGCTAGAGGGTTGGACCGACTAGCGGGAGGGCCGGGGGAGACCCAGTACTTC; CDR3: CSARGLDRLAGGPGETQYF
size: .; J: TRBJ1-2; V: TRBV4-2; D: TRBD1; DNA: TGTGCCAGCAGCCCGGGGACAGGCGACTCAAGTTATGGCTACACCTTC; CDR3: CASSPGTGDSSYGYTF
size: .; J: TRBJ2-2; V: TRBV6-4; D: .; DNA: TGTGCCAGCAGTGATACCCTCACCGGGGAGCTGTTTTTT; CDR3: CASSDTLTGELFF
size: .; J: TRBJ1-5; V: TRBV6-5; D: TRBD1; DNA: TGTGCCAGCAGCCCAGGGGGCGGACAGCCCCAGCATTTT; CDR3: CASSPGGGQPQHF
size: .; J: TRBJ2-7; V: TRBV4-2; D: .; DNA: TGTGCCAGCAGCCAAGAGGGGAGTGGATCCTACGAGCAGTACTTC; CDR3: CASSQEGSGSYEQYF
size: .; J: TRBJ2-4; V: TRBV28; D: .; DNA: TGTGCCAGCAGTTTCGTAGGAATAGCCAAAAACATTCAGTACTTC; CDR3: CASSFVGIAKNIQYF
size: .; J: TRBJ1-2; V: TRBV13; D: TRBD1; DNA: TGTGCCAGCAGCTCAGACAGGGGTAACTATGGCTACACCTTC; CDR3: CASSSDRGNYGYTF
size: .; J: TRBJ1-2; V: TRBV25-1; D: TRBD1; DNA: TGTGCCAGCAGTGAAACCGACAGGGCCCATGGCTACACCTTC; CDR3: CASSETDRAHGYTF
size: .; J: TRBJ2-5; V: TRBV30; D: .; DNA: TGTGCCTGGAGTCGGGAGACCCAGTACTTC; CDR3: CAWSRETQYF
size: .; J: TRBJ2-7; V: TRBV27; D: .; DNA: TGTGCCAGCAGTTCCGACAGCCTCTCCTACGAGCAGTACTTC; CDR3: CASSSDSLSYEQYF
size: .; J: TRBJ2-5; V: TRBV12-3/TRBV12-4; D: TRBD1; DNA: TGTGCCAGCAGTTTATTCCCAGGACAGGGGGCTTACCAAGAGACCCAGTACTTC; CDR3: CASSLFPGQGAYQETQYF
size: once; J: TRBJ2-1; V: TRBV6-4; D: .; DNA: TGTGCCAGCAGTGACTCTGGCCTCGAGCAGTTCTTC; CDR3: CASSDSGLEQFF
size: .; J: TRBJ2-2; V: TRBV24-1; D: .; DNA: TGTGCCACCAGTGCCGCCTCATGGGACACCGGGGAGCTGTTTTTT; CDR3: CATSAASWDTGELFF